This is a list of T cell receptor beta chains from one sample in a study of cytomegalovirus exposure and HLA in healthy donors. This table comes from immunoSEQ multiplex PCR, and its TCRdb copy is limited to in-frame clones, with some not included. This table holds 90,000 to 150,000 clones, about 81% found once. The specimen was PBMCs. These receptor sequences come from a man in his forties in good health and CMV-seronegative. Both conserved end residues are part of each CDR3. Fields, in order: clone size, V gene, D gene, J gene, CDR3 DNA, CDR3 protein. The D gene is left open where the match is weak. Clone size is shown for a subset of rows, as once, few, many or a class of expanded clone.

>few|TRBV4-3|-|TRBJ1-2
TGCGCCAGCAGCCAAGTCGGGGTTGACTATGGCTACACCTTC
CASSQVGVDYGYTF
>-|TRBV28|TRBD1|TRBJ1-5
TGTGCCTCCCTCACCGGCAGGGGGATATCCAGCAATCAGCCCCAGCATTTT
CASLTGRGISSNQPQHF
>-|TRBV5-1|TRBD2|TRBJ2-3
TGCGCCAGCAACCCCCTCCCCCTGACTAGCGGGACCTACACAGATACGCAGTATTTT
CASNPLPLTSGTYTDTQYF
>-|TRBV9|TRBD2|TRBJ2-5
TGTGCCAGCAGCGTATTCCCAGCGGGAGGGCAAGAGACCCAGTACTTC
CASSVFPAGGQETQYF
>-|TRBV7-2|-|TRBJ1-1
TGTGCCAGCAGCTTAGTCTCGACACCGAACACTGAAGCTTTCTTT
CASSLVSTPNTEAFF
>-|TRBV6-5|-|TRBJ1-1
TGTGCCAGCAGTGCGGGTACAGGGATTGCTGAAGCTTTCTTT
CASSAGTGIAEAFF
>-|TRBV27|-|TRBJ2-1
TGTGCCAGCGGATCAACGGGATACAATGAGCAGTTCTTC
CASGSTGYNEQFF
>-|TRBV5-1|TRBD1|TRBJ2-7
TGCGCCACCCAGCGGGACAGGGACGACGAGCAGTACTTC
CATQRDRDDEQYF
>-|TRBV28|-|TRBJ1-1
TGTGCCAGCAGTTTAGGGCAGCCTGAAGCTTTCTTT
CASSLGQPEAFF
>-|TRBV28|-|TRBJ1-2
TGTGCCAGCAGTTTGGGGGTGGGGGCGCTGTATCACACCTTC
CASSLGVGALYHTF
>-|TRBV19|TRBD1|TRBJ2-7
TGTGCCAGTAGATCCGCCCGGACAGGGGCAGACTACGAGCAGTACTTC
CASRSARTGADYEQYF
>-|TRBV27|-|TRBJ1-2
TGTGCCAGCAGTCGAAGCGGAGGCAGGCTCACCGCTAACTATGGCTACACCTTC
CASSRSGGRLTANYGYTF
>-|TRBV2|TRBD1|TRBJ1-5
TGTGCCAGCAGCGCGGGACAGGGATCGGGTCAGCCCCAGCATTTT
CASSAGQGSGQPQHF
>-|TRBV18|-|TRBJ1-4
TGTGCCAGCTCACCAGAGATTCAGGGTGAACTGTTTTTT
CASSPEIQGELFF
>-|TRBV7-9|-|TRBJ1-1
TGTGCCAGCAGCTTAGGGACAGCCGAAGCTTTCTTT
CASSLGTAEAFF
>few|TRBV18|-|TRBJ2-5
TGTGCCAGCTCACCAAGCCGTTCTGAGACCCAGTACTTC
CASSPSRSETQYF
>-|TRBV7-2|-|TRBJ2-7
TGTGCCAGCAGCTTAGTGCAGGGCTCCTACGAGCAGTACTTC
CASSLVQGSYEQYF
>-|TRBV11-3|TRBD2|TRBJ2-1
TGTGCCAGCAGCTCTGGACTAGCGGGAGGGCATGAGCAGTTCTTC
CASSSGLAGGHEQFF
>-|TRBV5-1|-|TRBJ2-7
TGCGCCAGCAGCTCTCTCGGGGGATCCTACGAGCAGTACTTC
CASSSLGGSYEQYF
>few|TRBV9|-|TRBJ2-3
TGTGCCAGCAGCGTAGTCTCGCGGAGCACAGATACGCAGTATTTT
CASSVVSRSTDTQYF
>-|TRBV7-9|-|TRBJ1-1
TGTGCCAGCAGCCCCCCCATAGGGAGAACTGAAGCTTTCTTT
CASSPPIGRTEAFF
>-|TRBV18|-|TRBJ1-4
TGTGCCAGCTCACCACCTCAGGGAGAAAAACTGTTTTTT
CASSPPQGEKLFF